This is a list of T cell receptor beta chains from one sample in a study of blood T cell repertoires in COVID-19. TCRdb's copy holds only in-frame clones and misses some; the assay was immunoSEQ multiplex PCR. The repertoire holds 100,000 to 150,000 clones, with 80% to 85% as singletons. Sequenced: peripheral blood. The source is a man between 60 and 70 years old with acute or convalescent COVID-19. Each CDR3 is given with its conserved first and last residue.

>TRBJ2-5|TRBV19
CASSIGTGGVETQYF
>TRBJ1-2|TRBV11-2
CASSFQQQGRGYTF
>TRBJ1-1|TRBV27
CASSSKYQGALEAFF
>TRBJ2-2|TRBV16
CASSDWGQGTNTGELFF
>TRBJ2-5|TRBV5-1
CASSITGVETQYF
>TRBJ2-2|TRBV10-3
CATTPEGTGELFF
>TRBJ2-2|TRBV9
CASSALAGSTGELFF
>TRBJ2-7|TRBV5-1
CASSLVGGLTHEQYF
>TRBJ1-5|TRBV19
CASSIDWRVQPQHF
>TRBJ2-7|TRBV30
CAWVQFREQYF
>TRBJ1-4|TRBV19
CASSTYREGDEKLFF
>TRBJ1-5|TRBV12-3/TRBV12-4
CASIMSPQHF
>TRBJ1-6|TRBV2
CASTTGQGNSPLHF
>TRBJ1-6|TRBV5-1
CASSLEQVSYNSPLHF
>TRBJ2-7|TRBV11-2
CASSLETGEVDEQYF
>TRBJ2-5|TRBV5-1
CASSLYRAGLGETQYF
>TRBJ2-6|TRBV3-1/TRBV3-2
CASSRRGTGANVLTF
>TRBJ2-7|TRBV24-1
CATSDSRQGSYEQYF
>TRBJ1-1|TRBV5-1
CASSRGQGMNTEAFF
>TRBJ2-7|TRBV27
CASSFAARGLGYEQYF
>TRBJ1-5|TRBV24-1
CATSESQKPNQPQHF
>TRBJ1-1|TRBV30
CAWSGQPNTEAFF
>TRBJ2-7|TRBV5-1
CASSSGQGEYEQYF
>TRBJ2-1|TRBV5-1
CASSTRLAGGSYNEQFF
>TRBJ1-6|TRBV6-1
CASSEEFRQNSPLHF
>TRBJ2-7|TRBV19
CASADSYEQYF
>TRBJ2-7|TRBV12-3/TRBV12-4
CASSRTDHEQYF